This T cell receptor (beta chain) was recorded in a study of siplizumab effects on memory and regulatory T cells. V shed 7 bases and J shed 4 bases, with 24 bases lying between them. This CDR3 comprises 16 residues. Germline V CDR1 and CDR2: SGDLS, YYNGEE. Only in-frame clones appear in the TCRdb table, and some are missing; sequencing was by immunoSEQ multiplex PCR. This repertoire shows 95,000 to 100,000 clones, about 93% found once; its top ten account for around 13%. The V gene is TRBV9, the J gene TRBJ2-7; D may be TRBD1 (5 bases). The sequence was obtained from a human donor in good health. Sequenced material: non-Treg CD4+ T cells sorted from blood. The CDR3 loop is CASPNPAQGKEYEQYF. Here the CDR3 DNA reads TGTGCCAGCCCTAACCCGGCCCAGGGAAAAGAATACGAGCAGTACTTC.